This T cell receptor beta chain derives from a study of cytomegalovirus exposure and HLA in healthy donors. The V end lost 0 bases, the J end lost 1 base, and 13 bases lay between the germline ends. The CDR3 sequence is 16 residues long. Germline CDR1 and CDR2: SGDLS and YYNGEE. Note on this clone: What it recognizes is unknown.

The PCR made use of 60 Vbeta and 13 Jbeta primers. The table came from immunoSEQ multiplex PCR; TCRdb's copy has only in-frame clones and leaves some out. The sample lists hundreds of thousands of clones; 70% were seen once. The study, taken as a whole, reports: Differences between HLA loci emerged in a later analysis of TCR association rates, with DRB1 most and HLA-C fewest. Per a later analysis, 15,000 to 20,000 TCR beta sequences showed association with HLA alleles at 0.05 false discovery rate.

The V gene is TRBV9, the J gene TRBJ1-1; D remains ambiguous. Specimen: PBMCs. This TCR was recovered from a middle-aged man in good health and CMV-seropositive. The DNA for the CDR3 is TGTGCCAGCAGCGTAGGTAGGTCGACTCCGAACACTGAAGCTTTCTTT. Translation: CASSVGRSTPNTEAFF.